The sequence of this T cell receptor (beta chain) was determined in a study of tumor-infiltrating lymphocytes in primary liver carcinoma. On this clonotype itself: Its antigen is as yet unknown. The junction shows a germline mismatch at one end, possibly a read error.

A primer matching the constant region was used to make TCR beta cDNA from around 550 ng of total RNA. A slightly modified ARM-PCR protocol with three nested multiplex PCR rounds produced these TCR beta libraries. TCRdb redid the calling of the multiplex PCR reads with MiXCR, one entry per CDR3 protein. The sample records fewer than 200,000 distinct CDR3 sequences, around 85% being singletons. General study points: Top clones occupying all five tumor regions numbered only about 8-25%.

The roughly 19-32 mg bulk tissue piece was not sorted before simultaneous RNA and DNA extraction. The specimen was tumor tissue from primary liver carcinoma. The sequence came from a middle-aged man with primary liver carcinoma and hepatitis B virus infection.

The CDR3 region has the DNA TGTGCCAGTAGCTTCCAGGGACCTCAGGACAATGAACAGTTCTTC. Encoded protein: CASSFQGPQDNEQFF. This rearrangement joins TRBV11-1 to TRBJ2-1; D possibly uses TRBD1 or TRBD2 (5 bases each). The CDR3 extends over 15 amino acids. Germline-derived CDR1 and CDR2 are SGHAT and FQDESV (reference sequence).